These 28 T cell receptor beta chains were sequenced from one sample in a study of blood T cell repertoires in COVID-19. Sequenced by immunoSEQ multiplex PCR; TCRdb stores in-frame clones only, minus some. Of roughly 200,000 clones in the sample, 85% were seen once. The source material was PBMCs or T cells enriched from blood (not recorded which). These receptors all come from a man aged 40-49 years who had recovered from COVID-19.

The chain couples TRBV2 to TRBJ2-5, with D tentatively TRBD2 (6 bases). This CDR3 spans 15 amino acids. Germline-derived CDR1 and CDR2 are SNHLY and FYNNEI. Trimming removed 2 bases at V and 5 bases at J, with 15 bases between. The CDR3 loop reads CASSERAPAGETQYF. The CDR3 nucleotides read TGTGCCAGCAGTGAAAGGGCCCCGGCGGGGGAGACCCAGTACTTC.

The chain employs TRBV29-1 and TRBJ2-7; weak D call: TRBD1 (5 bases). This CDR3 spans 15 amino acids. Germline V gene sequence: CDR1 SQVTM, CDR2 ANQGSEA. The V gene lost 0 bases and the J gene lost 4 bases, with 16 bases spanning the gap. The CDR3 DNA sequence: TGCAGCGTTGAAGAAGTTGGGCAGGGTAAGTACGAGCAGTACTTC. Protein: CSVEEVGQGKYEQYF.

The gene calls are TRBV18 and TRBJ2-5, with D maybe TRBD1 (6 bases). Germline loops: CDR1 KGHSH, CDR2 LQKENI. Trimming cost V 0 bases and J 4 bases, with 6 bases left between them. CDR3 length equals 13 residues. CDR3 bases: TGTGCCAGCTCACCACCGGGGGCAGAGACCCAGTACTTC. As protein: CASSPPGAETQYF.

The chain couples TRBV9 to TRBJ1-4; D gene unclear. This CDR3 has 14 amino acids. Germline V lookup: CDR1 SGDLS, CDR2 YYNGEE. Between the trimmed V and J ends, which lost 3 bases and 4 bases, there was a span of 10 bases. CDR3 nucleotides: TGTGCCAGCAGCGCACCAGGCTTTAATGAAAAACTGTTTTTT. Protein: CASSAPGFNEKLFF.

The chain joins TRBV6-5 to TRBJ2-3; D not certain. The CDR3 runs to 14 residues. With 2 bases removed from V and 0 bases from J, the gap between germline ends came to 6 bases. Germline loops: CDR1 MNHEY, CDR2 SVGAGI. This chain's CDR3 is CASSYSSSTDTQYF. The CDR3, as DNA: TGTGCCAGCAGTTACAGCTCCAGCACAGATACGCAGTATTTT.

This clone was seen just once. CDR3 sequence (DNA): TGTGCCAGCAGCTTCGGGACAGGGGGGGCCACTGAAGCTTTCTTT. Its protein product is CASSFGTGGATEAFF. The chain links TRBV5-4 to TRBJ1-1, with TRBD1 matching over 11 bases. This CDR3 comprises 15 residues. The germline V gene has CDR1 SGHNT and CDR2 YYREEE (reference sequence). The V gene end was trimmed by 2 bases and the J gene end by 4 bases; junction bases not matched to a gene: 4.

J is TRBJ2-2 and V is TRBV7-2, with 8 bases aligning to TRBD2. The CDR3 covers 16 residues. Trimming took 1 base from V and 4 from J; bases not matched to a gene: 5. The germline gives CDR1 SGHTA, CDR2 FQGNSA. The CDR3 DNA follows: TGTGCCAGCAGCTTAGGGACTAGCCTCACCACCGGGGAGCTGTTTTTT. Amino acids: CASSLGTSLTTGELFF.

The V call is TRBV12-3 or TRBV12-4, the J call TRBJ1-2, with D possibly matching TRBD1 (5 bases). The V end lost 4 bases, the J end lost 7 bases, and 10 bases lay between the germline ends. There are 12 residues in the CDR3. CDR3 nucleotides: TGTGCCAGCAGTTACGGGGGAGGTGGCTACACCTTC. This gives the protein CASSYGGGGYTF.

J is TRBJ2-3 and V is TRBV18; 10 bases align to TRBD2. With V trimmed by 0 bases and J by 7 bases, 7 bases remained unmatched. The CDR3 is made up of 16 amino acids. CDR1 and CDR2 from the germline V gene are KGHSH and LQKENI. This CDR3 is CASSPPGLAGVHTQYF. The CDR3 DNA reads as TGTGCCAGCTCACCACCGGGGCTAGCGGGAGTTCATACGCAGTATTTT.

The rearrangement uses TRBV28 and TRBJ2-3; TRBD1 is a possible D gene (6 bases). The CDR3 sequence is 14 residues long. Germline V gene sequence: CDR1 MDHEN, CDR2 SYDVKM. V lost 7 bases, J lost 2 bases, and 13 bases lay in between. CDR3: CASKNRDPTDTQYF. The CDR3 DNA reads TGTGCCAGCAAAAACAGGGACCCCACAGATACGCAGTATTTT.

J is TRBJ1-4 and V is TRBV2, with 10 bases aligning to TRBD1. The CDR3 sequence is 15 residues long. The V segment lost 8 bases and the J segment 9 bases; nucleotides outside the gene matches: 12. Germline CDR1 reads SNHLY; CDR2 reads FYNNEI. The CDR3 DNA is TGTGCCAGCCTTTCGAGGGGGACAGGGGAGAAAAAACTGTTTTTT. This translates into CASLSRGTGEKKLFF.

This clone was recorded only once. The chain joins TRBV5-1 to TRBJ2-5; a weak D match, TRBD1 (7 bases). Trimming removed 2 bases at V and 4 bases at J, with 15 bases between. The CDR3 runs to 15 residues. Germline V lookup: CDR1 SGHRS, CDR2 YFSETQ. The chain's CDR3 is CASSLSGGGLETQYF. CDR3 in DNA: TGCGCCAGCAGCTTATCAGGGGGAGGATTAGAGACCCAGTACTTC.

The sample holds one count of this clone. This chain connects TRBV5-6 to TRBJ2-7; 7 bases map to TRBD2. This CDR3 is 16 amino acids long. With 0 bases clipped from V and 1 base from J, the junction kept 7 bases outside the gene matches. Germline CDR1 is SGHDT and CDR2 is YYEEEE. The DNA of the CDR3 is TGTGCCAGCAGCTTGGATGGGGGAGGGAGTTCCTACGAGCAGTACTTC. Protein sequence: CASSLDGGGSSYEQYF.

This chain connects TRBV4-1 to TRBJ2-5; 7 bases are a match to TRBD2. Germline CDR1 reads MGHRA; CDR2 reads YSYEKL. This CDR3 is built from 16 residues. The ends lost 4 bases at V and 0 bases at J; junction bases unmatched: 8. CDR3 coding DNA: TGCGCCAGCAGCCGGAGACACGGGACTAACCAAGAGACCCAGTACTTC. Translating gives CASSRRHGTNQETQYF.

This chain uses TRBV5-4 with TRBJ2-5; D is ambiguous. Per germline, CDR1 SGHNT and CDR2 YYREEE (reference sequence). This CDR3 is 13 amino acids long. Trimming left V 7 bases short and J 2 bases short, with 12 bases between. The CDR3 sequence is CASGYYTQETQYF. CDR3 coding DNA: TGTGCCAGCGGTTACTATACGCAAGAGACCCAGTACTTC.

This clone was detected a few times. This rearrangement joins TRBV10-3 to TRBJ1-4; the D is unclear. Germline values: CDR1 ENHRY, CDR2 SYGVKD. There are 12 residues in the CDR3. Trimming removed 10 bases from V and 10 bases from J, with 16 bases in between. CDR3 region: CATAGGEGKLFF. CDR3 DNA sequence: TGTGCCACCGCGGGCGGGGAGGGAAAACTGTTTTTT.

The chain couples TRBV24-1 to TRBJ2-1; TRBD2 matches 11 bases. J lost 6 bases, V lost 3 bases, and 3 bases had no gene match. Germline V gene sequence: CDR1 KGHDR, CDR2 SFDVKD. CDR3 length: 15 amino acids. The CDR3 reads CATSDPGTSGNEQFF. The CDR3 nucleotides are TGTGCCACCAGTGATCCTGGGACTAGCGGCAATGAGCAGTTCTTC.

The chain joins TRBV5-1 to TRBJ2-7; weak D call: TRBD1 (6 bases). Per germline, CDR1 SGHRS and CDR2 YFSETQ. The CDR3 covers 15 residues. V dropped 0 bases and J dropped 1 base, with 11 bases sitting between them. The CDR3: CASSLEQGRSYEQYF. CDR3 coding DNA: TGCGCCAGCAGCTTGGAACAGGGTCGGTCCTACGAGCAGTACTTC. The full variable domain, with the rest looked up from reference TRBV5-1 and TRBJ2-7, is KAGVTQTPRYLIKTRGQQVTLSCSPISGHRSVSWYQQTPGQGLQFLFEYFSETQRNKGNFPGRFSGRQFSNSRSEMNVSTLELGDSALYLCASSLEQGRSYEQYFGPGTRLTVT.

The chain links TRBV21-1 to TRBJ1-1; TRBD1 is the table's D call and was not checked against the DNA. TRBV21-1 is recorded as a pseudogene. This CDR3 region has 16 residues. CDR3 amino acids: CASSKGAGGMNTEAFF. The CDR3, as DNA: TGTGCCAGCAGCAAAGGAGCAGGGGGCATGAACACTGAAGCTTTCTTT.

This sequence joins TRBV28 and TRBJ1-1; D may be TRBD1 (5 bases). The CDR3 is 15 amino acids. Trimming left V 6 bases short and J 1 base short, with 15 bases between. The germline V gene has CDR1 MDHEN and CDR2 SYDVKM. The CDR3 region has the DNA TGTGCCAGCAGCGCCCGGTACGGGGGGAACACTGAAGCTTTCTTT. Translation gives CASSARYGGNTEAFF.

The chain is built from TRBV3-1 (or the pseudogene TRBV3-2) and TRBJ1-1; weak D call: TRBD1 (5 bases). The CDR3 is made up of 17 amino acids. The germline V and J ends were trimmed by 0 bases and 0 bases, with 14 bases remaining between them. Germline assignment: CDR1 LGHDT and CDR2 YNNKEL (reference sequence). This CDR3 reads CASSQDRAGGVNTEAFF. The DNA of the CDR3 is TGTGCCAGCAGCCAAGATCGGGCAGGAGGGGTGAACACTGAAGCTTTCTTT.

This clone was observed a few times. The chain employs TRBV16 and TRBJ1-1; weak D call: TRBD1 (5 bases). Germline CDR1 and CDR2: KGHSY and FQNENV. V lost 3 bases and J 4 bases, leaving 9 bases between the germline ends. The CDR3 extends over 13 amino acids. The chain's CDR3 is CASSQGGGTEAFF. The CDR3 coding sequence is TGTGCCAGCAGCCAGGGGGGTGGCACTGAAGCTTTCTTT.

The CDR3 nucleotides read TGTGCCATCAGCGTAGGGACTAGCGGAACCTACGAGCAGTACTTC. It codes for CAISVGTSGTYEQYF. V usage is TRBV10-3 and J usage is TRBJ2-7; 11 positions agree with TRBD2. The germline V gene has CDR1 ENHRY and CDR2 SYGVKD. CDR3 size: 15 residues. V shed 6 bases and J 2 bases; nucleotides not matched to a gene: 6.

This chain uses TRBV28 with TRBJ1-6; tentatively, D is TRBD1 (5 bases). V was clipped by 3 bases and J by 10 bases, with 13 bases between them. CDR1 MDHEN and CDR2 SYDVKM come from the germline V gene. CDR3 length: 14 residues. CDR3 coding DNA: TGTGCCAGCAGTTTTGTCGGAGGGGACTCACCCCTCCACTTT. Translated: CASSFVGGDSPLHF.

This chain uses TRBV6-5 with TRBJ2-7; 7 nucleotides line up with TRBD2. This CDR3 spans 14 amino acids. Unmatched junction bases numbered 15, after V lost 10 bases and J lost 6 bases. Germline V gene lookup returns CDR1 MNHEY and CDR2 SVGAGI. Written as DNA, the CDR3 is TGTGCCACCGCAGTTAAGTTTTGGGGGGGCGAGCAGTACTTC. This sequence encodes CATAVKFWGGEQYF.

J is TRBJ1-1 and V is TRBV18; no reliable D call. Germline V lookup: CDR1 KGHSH, CDR2 LQKENI. V was trimmed by 0 bases and J by 2 bases, leaving 10 bases between them. CDR3 length: 15 residues. The CDR3 bases are TGTGCCAGCTCACCACCCGCTTCGAGAAACACTGAAGCTTTCTTT. This encodes CASSPPASRNTEAFF.

This chain connects TRBV9 to TRBJ2-1; 8 bases are shared with TRBD2. Germline lookup yields CDR1 SGDLS and CDR2 YYNGEE. V shed 0 bases, J shed 5 bases, and the junction held 7 bases outside the gene matches. This CDR3 region has 16 residues. The CDR3 DNA reads as TGTGCCAGCAGCGTAGACGGCGGGAGGACAGACAATGAGCAGTTCTTC. It specifies CASSVDGGRTDNEQFF.

The gene calls are TRBV30 and TRBJ2-7; possible D gene TRBD1, 6 bases. CDR1 is GTSNPN and CDR2 is SVGIG in the germline V gene (reference sequence). V gave up 0 bases and J gave up 5 bases, with 17 bases separating them. The CDR3 sequence is 15 residues long. This chain's CDR3 is CAWSVAGAMSHEQYF. Written as DNA, the CDR3 is TGTGCCTGGAGTGTCGCAGGGGCCATGTCCCACGAGCAGTACTTC.